This TCR beta chain was sequenced for a study of cytomegalovirus exposure and HLA in healthy donors. Findings and limits, study-wide: Most TCR sequences proved rare, with some public TCRs found in many donors. Cytomegalovirus status, reportedly, was diagnosed with high specificity and sensitivity by the classifier. The study put roughly 160 TCR beta chains on its list as cytomegalovirus-associated. A subsequent analysis found that TCR clusters from the first cohort also tended to co-occur in the approximately 110 validation repertoires, with about 94% of cluster scores above 0.

Method: immunoSEQ multiplex PCR; TCRdb's copy keeps in-frame clones and lacks some. The sample includes around 250,000 clones, 90% of them seen just once. Germline-derived CDR1 and CDR2 are SGHNT and YENEEA. This CDR3 spans 12 amino acids. J was trimmed by 10 bases and V by 5 bases; bases with no gene match: 1. Worth noting for this clone: The antigen is unknown.

The chain is built from TRBV11-3 and TRBJ2-1, with 11 nucleotides matching TRBD2. The material sequenced was PBMCs. The receptor's source is a woman aged 18-29 years in good health and CMV-seronegative. CDR3 loop: CASSRTSGEQFF. CDR3 in DNA: TGTGCCAGCAGCCGGACTAGCGGGGAGCAGTTCTTC.